One and the same sample provided the 12 T cell receptor beta chains below, sequenced in a study of cytomegalovirus exposure and HLA in healthy donors. Use of 60 Vbeta and 13 Jbeta primers characterized the PCR. Generated by immunoSEQ multiplex PCR, the TCRdb table keeps only in-frame clones and is missing some. The sample includes 120,000 or so clones, 75% to 90% of them seen just once. The sequencing input was PBMCs. All receptors derive from a man aged 35 to 55 in good health and CMV-seronegative.

V and J are TRBV5-1 and TRBJ2-5; D may be TRBD2 (6 bases). Gene TRBJ2-7 matches the end of the DNA better, so the J call may be wrong. The V gene's germline CDR1 is SGHRS and CDR2 YFSETQ. The CDR3 extends over 14 amino acids. This chain's CDR3 is CASREGLDSYEQYF. For the CDR3, the DNA is TGCGCCAGCAGGGAGGGACTCGACTCCTACGAGCAGTACTTC.

The V and J genes are TRBV5-1 and TRBJ2-2, with 11 bases identical to TRBD2. The CDR3 length is 20 residues. CDR1 SGHRS and CDR2 YFSETQ come from the germline V gene. The trim removed 0 bases at V and 1 base at J, leaving 11 bases unmatched. CDR3 sequence reads: CASSLGMGLADRVNTGELFF. In nucleotides, the CDR3 is TGCGCCAGCAGCTTGGGTATGGGACTAGCGGACAGGGTGAACACCGGGGAGCTGTTTTTT.

The chain carries TRBV30 and TRBJ2-7; D remains unclear. CDR3 size: 12 residues. Deletions cut 3 bases from V and 1 base from J, with 7 bases between. The germline V gene has CDR1 GTSNPN and CDR2 SVGIG (reference sequence). The CDR3 loop reads CAWSRGSYEQYV. CDR3 sequence (DNA): TGTGCCTGGAGCCGCGGATCCTACGAGCAGTACGTC.

V is TRBV25-1 and J is TRBJ2-5; weak D call: TRBD2 (6 bases). V lost 4 bases, J lost 2 bases, and 11 bases lay in between. The CDR3 has 14 amino acids. Germline CDR1 reads MGHDK; CDR2 reads SYGVNS. This chain's CDR3 is CASSAGLRQETQYF. The CDR3 bases are TGTGCCAGCAGTGCTGGACTAAGGCAAGAGACCCAGTACTTC. The variable domain in full, with the rest retrieved from reference TRBV25-1 and TRBJ2-5, is EADIYQTPRYLVIGTGKKITLECSQTMGHDKMYWYQQDPGMELHLIHYSYGVNSTEKGDLSSESTVSRIRTEHFPLTLESARPSHTSQYLCASSAGLRQETQYFGPGTRLLVL.

The rearrangement links TRBV5-8 to TRBJ1-2; D perhaps matches TRBD1 (5 bases). Trimming left V 3 bases short and J 4 bases short, with 10 bases between. This CDR3 is 13 amino acids long. Germline V lookup: CDR1 SGHTS, CDR2 YDEGEE. This chain's CDR3 is CASSWQGVYGYTF. The CDR3 bases are TGTGCCAGCAGCTGGCAAGGGGTCTATGGCTACACCTTC. Filled out from reference TRBV5-8 and TRBJ1-2, the complete variable domain reads EAGVTQSPTHLIKTRGQQATLRCSPISGHTSVYWYQQALGLGLQFLLWYDEGEERNRGNFPPRFSGRQFPNYSSELNVNALELEDSALYLCASSWQGVYGYTFGSGTRLTVV.

The gene calls are TRBV28 and TRBJ2-1; tentative D call: TRBD1 (5 bases). The CDR3 covers 14 residues. Germline V CDR1 and CDR2: MDHEN, SYDVKM. V shed 3 bases and J shed 6 bases, with 12 bases lying between them. CDR3 coding DNA: TGTGCCAGCAGTTTCAGGGATTGGCGCAATGAGCAGTTCTTC. This gives the protein CASSFRDWRNEQFF.

The chain combines TRBV14 with TRBJ2-7; TRBD1 is a possible D gene (6 bases). Per germline, CDR1 SGHDN and CDR2 FVKESK. The ends were cut back, 2 bases at V and 6 bases at J, with 11 bases in the middle. The CDR3 consists of 13 residues. The CDR3, as DNA: TGTGCCAGCAGCCAAAGGCTACAGGGCGAGCAGTACTTC. It is translated as CASSQRLQGEQYF.

This chain joins TRBV5-1 and TRBJ1-2; TRBD1 agrees at 10 bases. Germline loops: CDR1 SGHRS, CDR2 YFSETQ. The CDR3 consists of 15 residues. The ends lost 2 bases at V and 6 bases at J; junction bases unmatched: 7. The DNA for the CDR3 is TGCGCCAGCAGCTTACAACCGGGACAGGGGAATGGCTACACCTTC. It codes for CASSLQPGQGNGYTF. Based on the CDR3 plus reference TRBV5-1 and TRBJ1-2, the full variable domain is KAGVTQTPRYLIKTRGQQVTLSCSPISGHRSVSWYQQTPGQGLQFLFEYFSETQRNKGNFPGRFSGRQFSNSRSEMNVSTLELGDSALYLCASSLQPGQGNGYTFGSGTRLTVV.

Details on this clone: This same CDR3 is encoded by further DNA sequences in the sample. V is TRBV7-9 and J is TRBJ1-1, with 8 bases identical to TRBD1. This CDR3 comprises 14 residues. CDR1 is SEHNR, CDR2 FQNEAQ, per germline (reference sequence). Trimming removed 3 bases from V and 1 base from J; junction bases left unmatched: 1. The CDR3 DNA reads TGTGCCAGCAGCTTCGGACAGGGGAACACTGAAGCTTTCTTT. Protein: CASSFGQGNTEAFF.

The chain joins TRBV5-4 to TRBJ2-1, with 8 bases aligning to TRBD2. V lost 4 bases, J lost 0 bases, and 9 bases stayed unmatched. Germline V lookup: CDR1 SGHNT, CDR2 YYREEE (reference sequence). The CDR3 contains 17 residues. CDR3 sequence reads: CASSRTSLSSSYNEQFF. The CDR3 nucleotides read TGTGCCAGCAGCAGGACTAGCCTCTCAAGCTCCTACAATGAGCAGTTCTTC.

This chain joins TRBV27 and TRBJ1-5, with D maybe TRBD1 (6 bases). This CDR3 contains 16 residues. CDR1 MNHEY and CDR2 SMNVEV come from the germline V gene (reference sequence). V gave up 6 bases and J gave up 3 bases, with 18 bases separating them. This CDR3 is CASSHTPDSHNQPQHF. Written as DNA, the CDR3 is TGTGCCAGCAGCCATACTCCGGACAGCCACAATCAGCCCCAGCATTTT.

CDR3 DNA: TGTGCCACCAAAAAGACACATAACTATGGCTACACCTTC. Translation gives CATKKTHNYGYTF. The chain is built from TRBV28 and TRBJ1-2; no clear D. V was trimmed by 10 bases and J by 1 base, leaving 13 bases between them. The germline gives CDR1 MDHEN, CDR2 SYDVKM. This CDR3 has 13 amino acids.